These 5 T cell receptor beta chains share one sample of origin, sequenced in a study of beta chain features in type 1 diabetes. Expressed TCRB transcripts were sequenced, since all the RNA that had been isolated was reverse transcribed. Some clones are missing from TCRdb's copy, which holds only in-frame ones; the method was immunoSEQ multiplex PCR. This sample yields 970,000 or so clones, of which about a sixth are seen a single time; 0.023% belongs to the top ten. The sample was naive CD4+ T cells from blood. The receptor source for this set is a woman younger than 35 in good health.

The V gene is TRBV13, the J gene TRBJ2-3; 9 positions agree with TRBD2. The CDR3 has 15 amino acids. Germline CDR1 and CDR2: PRHDT and FYEKMQ (reference sequence). V lost 4 bases, J lost 2 bases, and 4 bases stayed unmatched. The CDR3 loop reads CASSSLAGFTDTQYF. CDR3 sequence (DNA): TGTGCCAGCAGCTCCCTAGCGGGGTTCACAGATACGCAGTATTTT.

This clone was detected only a few times. The same CDR3 arises from other DNA sequences in this sample as well. This chain joins TRBV4-2 and TRBJ2-3; D perhaps matches TRBD2 (5 bases). CDR1 and CDR2 from the germline V gene are LGHNA and YNFKEQ. Trimming stripped 1 base from V and 0 bases from J, with 8 bases between. The CDR3 totals 15 residues. In nucleotides, the CDR3 is TGTGCCAGCAGCCAAGGTGCGGGTAGCACAGATACGCAGTATTTT. This encodes CASSQGAGSTDTQYF.

V gene TRBV28 combines with J gene TRBJ2-5; 7 nucleotides line up with TRBD2. The CDR3 extends over 15 amino acids. Germline V gene lookup returns CDR1 MDHEN and CDR2 SYDVKM. V gave up 6 bases and J gave up 6 bases; unmatched junction bases: 13. Here the CDR3 reads CASRPLGRGGKTQYF. The DNA for the CDR3 is TGTGCCAGCAGGCCTCTTGGGAGGGGAGGAAAGACCCAGTACTTC.

This clone was found a few times. The genes are TRBV7-2 and TRBJ1-1; D gene unclear. The germline V gene has CDR1 SGHTA and CDR2 FQGNSA. The CDR3 totals 14 residues. V was pared by 5 bases and J by 2 bases, with 12 bases between. The CDR3 nucleotides are TGTGCCAGCAGCCGCACGGCAGGAAACACTGAAGCTTTCTTT. This gives the protein CASSRTAGNTEAFF.

The chain carries TRBV7-2 and TRBJ2-3; 11 nucleotides agree with TRBD2. In germline, CDR1 is SGHTA, CDR2 FQGNSA. The CDR3 runs to 17 residues. Losses at the gene ends were 5 bases for V and 7 bases for J; bases not matched to a gene: 14. The CDR3 spells CASSPPGLAARGNTQYF. The CDR3 DNA reads TGTGCCAGCAGCCCGCCGGGACTAGCGGCGCGGGGTAATACGCAGTATTTT.